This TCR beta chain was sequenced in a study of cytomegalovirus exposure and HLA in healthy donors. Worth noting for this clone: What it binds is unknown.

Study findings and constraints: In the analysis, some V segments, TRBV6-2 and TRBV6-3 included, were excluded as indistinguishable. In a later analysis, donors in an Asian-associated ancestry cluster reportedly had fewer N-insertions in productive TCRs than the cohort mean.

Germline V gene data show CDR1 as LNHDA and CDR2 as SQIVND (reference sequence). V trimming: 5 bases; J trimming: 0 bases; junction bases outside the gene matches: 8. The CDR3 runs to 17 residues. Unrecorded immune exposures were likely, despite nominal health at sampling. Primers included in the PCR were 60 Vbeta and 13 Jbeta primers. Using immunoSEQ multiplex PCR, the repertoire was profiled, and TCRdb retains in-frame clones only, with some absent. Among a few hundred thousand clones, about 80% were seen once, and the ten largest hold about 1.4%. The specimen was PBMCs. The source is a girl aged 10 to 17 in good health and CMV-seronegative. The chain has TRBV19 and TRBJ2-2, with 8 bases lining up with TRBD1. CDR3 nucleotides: TGTGCCAGTAGTGTATCACAGGGGGATTCGAACACCGGGGAGCTGTTTTTT. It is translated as CASSVSQGDSNTGELFF.